The 21 T cell receptor beta chains below come from one sample, sequenced in a study of cytomegalovirus exposure and HLA in healthy donors (dated by TCRdb to 2016 to 2017). Libraries were prepared through the immunoSEQ multiplex PCR assay. A mixture of 60 forward primers for TCR Vbeta segments and 13 reverse primers for TCR Jbeta segments was used in the multiplex PCR. Sourced from immuneACCESS, this table was stored by TCRdb with only in-frame sequences that have V and J called. A share of the clones is absent; for the studies checked, an unresolved V gene accounts for under half, and the remainder has no known explanation. A total of approximately 140,000 clones appear in this sample, roughly four fifths of them only once. The ten most abundant clones make up just over 8.5% of the sample. Sequenced input: PBMCs. These receptors came from a woman between 50 and 59 years old in good health and CMV-seropositive.

The V call is TRBV6-1, the J call TRBJ1-1; D unclear. V lost 5 bases to trimming and J lost 5 bases, with 18 bases between them. The CDR3 is made up of 15 amino acids. Germline values: CDR1 MNHNS, CDR2 SASEGT. The CDR3 loop is CASSINQAEGTEAFF. The CDR3 region has the DNA TGTGCCAGCAGTATAAATCAGGCTGAGGGTACTGAAGCTTTCTTT.

The V gene is TRBV5-1, the J gene TRBJ2-3, with 9 bases matching TRBD2. V dropped 0 bases and J dropped 3; count of bases not matched to a gene: 8. Germline V lookup: CDR1 SGHRS, CDR2 YFSETQ. The CDR3 covers 17 residues. The CDR3 loop is CASSLALGSGSTDTQYF. The CDR3, as DNA: TGCGCCAGCAGCTTGGCCTTAGGTAGCGGGAGTACAGATACGCAGTATTTT.

This clone was seen only once. The rearrangement links TRBV5-1 to TRBJ1-1; 11 nucleotides match TRBD1. Germline loops: CDR1 SGHRS, CDR2 YFSETQ. V was pared by 0 bases and J by 5 bases, with 3 bases of the junction left unmatched. The CDR3 covers 15 residues. The CDR3 DNA reads as TGCGCCAGCAGCTTGGAGGGGACAGGGGGGACTGAAGCTTTCTTT. Protein sequence: CASSLEGTGGTEAFF.

This sequence joins TRBV9 and TRBJ1-5; perhaps TRBD1 as D (5 bases). CDR1 and CDR2 (germline): SGDLS, YYNGEE. The V and J ends lost 3 bases and 0 bases respectively, with 10 bases between them. This CDR3 is built from 15 residues. CDR3 nucleotides: TGTGCCAGCAGCGAAGGGGCATATAGCAATCAGCCCCAGCATTTT. It translates to CASSEGAYSNQPQHF.

The sample holds a few counts of this clone. CDR3 bases: TGCGCCAGCACCAGGACTAGCGGGGACGGCGGGGAGCTGTTTTTT. Translated: CASTRTSGDGGELFF. The chain combines TRBV5-1 with TRBJ2-2; the match to TRBD2 covers 12 bases. Germline V CDR1 and CDR2: SGHRS, YFSETQ. This CDR3 has 15 amino acids. V shed 6 bases and J 7 bases; nucleotides not matched to a gene: 7.

The rearrangement links TRBV7-2 to TRBJ2-3, with 15 positions matching TRBD2. This CDR3 comprises 17 residues. Germline values: CDR1 SGHTA, CDR2 FQGNSA. J gave up 4 bases and V 3 bases, and 5 bases lay outside the gene matches. CDR3 sequence reads: CASSFPGLAGGSDTQYF. For the CDR3, the DNA is TGTGCCAGCAGCTTCCCTGGACTAGCGGGGGGGTCAGATACGCAGTATTTT.

The chain has TRBV9 and TRBJ1-1, with D hard to call. Germline-derived CDR1 and CDR2 are SGDLS and YYNGEE. Deletions cut 4 bases from V and 1 base from J, with 11 bases between. The CDR3 is 14 residues long. The CDR3 region has the DNA TGTGCCAGCAGCCTATCGTCCGGGAACACTGAAGCTTTCTTT. It encodes CASSLSSGNTEAFF.

This chain links TRBV7-9 with TRBJ2-2, with D unclear. V lost 5 bases, J lost 6 bases, and 7 bases lay in between. Germline V lookup: CDR1 SEHNR, CDR2 FQNEAQ (reference sequence). This CDR3 is 12 amino acids long. The CDR3 sequence: CASSKAAGELFF. In DNA form, the CDR3 reads TGTGCCAGCAGCAAGGCGGCCGGGGAGCTGTTTTTT.

This sequence joins TRBV2 and TRBJ1-5; 7 positions match TRBD1. J gave up 0 bases and V 1 base, and 6 bases lay outside the gene matches. This CDR3 is 17 amino acids long. Germline V CDR1 and CDR2: SNHLY, FYNNEI. The CDR3, as DNA: TGTGCCAGCAGTGAAGTCGGGACAGTTCATAGCAATCAGCCCCAGCATTTT. Its protein is CASSEVGTVHSNQPQHF.

This clone appeared once. V gene TRBV19 combines with J gene TRBJ2-3; D uncertain. Trimming took 0 bases from V and 4 from J, leaving 14 bases between them. The CDR3 is made up of 16 amino acids. From germline, CDR1 is LNHDA and CDR2 SQIVND (reference sequence). CDR3 in DNA: TGTGCCAGTAGTATAGATCGCACTATTCGGGCAGATACGCAGTATTTT. This encodes CASSIDRTIRADTQYF. Combining the CDR3 with reference TRBV19 and TRBJ2-3 gives the whole variable domain DGGITQSPKYLFRKEGQNVTLSCEQNLNHDAMYWYRQDPGQGLRLIYYSQIVNDFQKGDIAEGYSVSREKKESFPLTVTSAQKNPTAFYLCASSIDRTIRADTQYFGPGTRLTVL.

V usage is TRBV7-9 and J usage is TRBJ1-4; TRBD1 matches 9 bases. From germline, CDR1 is SEHNR and CDR2 FQNEAQ (reference sequence). J lost 5 bases, V lost 6 bases, and 7 bases had no gene match. The CDR3 is 15 amino acids. The CDR3 coding sequence is TGTGCCAGCAGGTCCCTACAGGGGGCGAATGAAAAACTGTTTTTT. Its protein product is CASRSLQGANEKLFF.

In its sample, this clone was seen once. The V and J genes are TRBV5-6 and TRBJ2-1, with a tentative D call TRBD1 (6 bases). CDR3 length equals 15 residues. Trimming cost V 4 bases and J 12 bases, with 23 bases left between them. Germline CDR1 reads SGHDT; CDR2 reads YYEEEE. The CDR3 region is CASSTGTAPGRWQFF. CDR3 nucleotides: TGTGCCAGCAGCACAGGGACGGCTCCCGGAAGGTGGCAGTTCTTC. Full variable domain (missing parts from reference TRBV5-6 and TRBJ2-1): DAGVTQSPTHLIKTRGQQVTLRCSPKSGHDTVSWYQQALGQGPQFIFQYYEEEERQRGNFPDRFSGHQFPNYSSELNVNALLLGDSALYLCASSTGTAPGRWQFFGPGTRLTVL.

The chain combines TRBV28 with TRBJ1-3, with D maybe TRBD1 (6 bases). The V gene lost 5 bases and the J gene lost 3 bases, with 14 bases spanning the gap. The germline V gene has CDR1 MDHEN and CDR2 SYDVKM. The CDR3 is 15 amino acids. Here the CDR3 reads CASSATSGVGNTIYF. CDR3 DNA sequence: TGTGCCAGCAGTGCGACCTCAGGGGTTGGAAACACCATATATTTT.

This chain connects TRBV9 to TRBJ2-2; 8 bases line up with TRBD2. Looked up from germline, CDR1 is SGDLS and CDR2 is YYNGEE. The CDR3 spans 15 residues. V lost 1 base to trimming and J lost 2 bases; unmatched junction nucleotides: 1. Here the CDR3 DNA reads TGTGCCAGCAGCGTAACTAGCGGAAACACCGGGGAGCTGTTTTTT. As protein: CASSVTSGNTGELFF.

In DNA, the CDR3 is TGTGCCAGCAGTCTCAACCCGGACAGGGAGCAGTACTTC. The encoded protein is CASSLNPDREQYF. V usage is TRBV28 and J usage is TRBJ2-7; 7 bases align to TRBD1. The junction had 8 bases not matched to a gene; V was cut back by 5 bases and J by 7 bases. Germline V gene sequence: CDR1 MDHEN, CDR2 SYDVKM. The CDR3 is 13 residues long.

The chain carries TRBV2 and TRBJ1-4; TRBD1 is a possible D gene (6 bases). This CDR3 spans 13 amino acids. V was cut by 7 bases and J by 3 bases, with 9 bases left in between. Germline V CDR1 and CDR2: SNHLY, FYNNEI. The CDR3 DNA is TGTGCCAGCAACGGACAGCCTAATGAAAAACTGTTTTTT. Translated: CASNGQPNEKLFF.

A few counts support this clone. V usage is TRBV5-6 and J usage is TRBJ2-7; maybe TRBD2 (7 bases). CDR3 length equals 15 residues. From germline, CDR1 is SGHDT and CDR2 YYEEEE. The V and J ends lost 4 bases and 1 base respectively, with 15 bases between them. The CDR3 DNA reads as TGTGCCAGCAGCCCTGGGGGGGGCGCGTCCTACGAGCAGTACTTC. It is translated as CASSPGGGASYEQYF.

This clone was counted once. The chain links TRBV6-1 to TRBJ1-1; TRBD1 aligns across 9 bases. The CDR3 runs to 15 residues. Trimming took 8 bases from V and 11 from J; bases not matched to a gene: 18. The V gene's germline CDR1 is MNHNS and CDR2 SASEGT. The CDR3 DNA reads as TGTGCCAGCTTCACAGGGGGCGTAGGTCTGGACGGGGCTTTCTTT. This translates into CASFTGGVGLDGAFF.

DNA for the CDR3: TGTGCCAGCAGCCTTTCGCGGTGGGCCAGCGGGGGGGTTGGGTCCTACAATGAGCAGTTCTTC. Amino acid sequence: CASSLSRWASGGVGSYNEQFF. The rearrangement links TRBV7-6 to TRBJ2-1, with TRBD2 matching 10 bases. The CDR3 consists of 21 residues. The V segment lost 5 bases and the J segment 1 base; nucleotides outside the gene matches: 20. CDR1 is SGHVS, CDR2 FNYEAQ, per germline.

Written as DNA, the CDR3 is TGTGCCAGCAGACCGGGACAGTCTGAAGCTTTCTTT. Amino acid sequence: CASRPGQSEAFF. The rearrangement uses TRBV28 and TRBJ1-1; 7 bases are shared with TRBD1. The V gene's germline CDR1 is MDHEN and CDR2 SYDVKM. The CDR3 loop spans 12 amino acids. The junction had 4 bases not matched to a gene; V was cut back by 6 bases and J by 6 bases.

The chain has TRBV6-1 and TRBJ2-7; a weak D match, TRBD2 (6 bases). The CDR3 extends over 14 amino acids. Looked up from germline, CDR1 is MNHNS and CDR2 is SASEGT. V was pared by 2 bases and J by 8 bases, with 16 bases between. The CDR3 region has the DNA TGTGCCAGCAGTGAATCCGGGGACTGGTTCAAGCAGTACTTC. This sequence encodes CASSESGDWFKQYF.